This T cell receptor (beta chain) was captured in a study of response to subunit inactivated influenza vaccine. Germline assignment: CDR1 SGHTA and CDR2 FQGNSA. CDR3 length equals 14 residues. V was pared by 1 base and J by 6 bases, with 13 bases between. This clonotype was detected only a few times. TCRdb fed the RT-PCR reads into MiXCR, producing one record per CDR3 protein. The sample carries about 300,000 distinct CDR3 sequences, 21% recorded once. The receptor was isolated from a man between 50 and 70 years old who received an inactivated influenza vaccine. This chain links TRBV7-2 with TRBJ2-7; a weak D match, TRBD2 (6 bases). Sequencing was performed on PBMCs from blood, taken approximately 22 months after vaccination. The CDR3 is CASSLEIWEVEQYF. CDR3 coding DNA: TGTGCCAGCAGCTTAGAGATCTGGGAGGTCGAGCAGTACTTC.